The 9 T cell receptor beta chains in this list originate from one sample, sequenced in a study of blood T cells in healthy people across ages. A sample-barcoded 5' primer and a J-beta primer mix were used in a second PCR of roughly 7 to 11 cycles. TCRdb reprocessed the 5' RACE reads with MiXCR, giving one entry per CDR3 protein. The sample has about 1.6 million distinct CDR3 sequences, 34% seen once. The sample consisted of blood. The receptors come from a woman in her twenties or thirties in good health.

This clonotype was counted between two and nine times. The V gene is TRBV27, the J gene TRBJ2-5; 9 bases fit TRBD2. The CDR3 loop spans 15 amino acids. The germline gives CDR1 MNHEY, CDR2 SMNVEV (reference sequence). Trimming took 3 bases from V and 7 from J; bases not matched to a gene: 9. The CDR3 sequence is CASSFYSGGRGTQYF. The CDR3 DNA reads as TGTGCCAGCAGTTTCTATAGCGGGGGAAGAGGGACCCAGTACTTC.

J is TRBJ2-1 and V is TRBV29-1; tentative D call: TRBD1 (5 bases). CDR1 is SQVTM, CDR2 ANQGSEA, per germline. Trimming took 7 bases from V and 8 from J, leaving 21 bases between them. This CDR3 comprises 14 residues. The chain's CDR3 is CSGRQPYLPYEQFF. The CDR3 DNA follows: TGCAGCGGTCGACAGCCCTACCTCCCCTATGAGCAGTTCTTC.

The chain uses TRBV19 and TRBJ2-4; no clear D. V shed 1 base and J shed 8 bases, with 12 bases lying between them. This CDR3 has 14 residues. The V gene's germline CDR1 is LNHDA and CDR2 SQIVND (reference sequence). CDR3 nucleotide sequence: TGTGCCAGTAGTATAGCGTACAAATCGGACATTCAGTACTTC. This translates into CASSIAYKSDIQYF.

CDR3 coding DNA: TGTGCCAGCAGCGAGCAGGTTTATACTGAAGCTTTCTTT. Translating gives CASSEQVYTEAFF. The J gene is TRBJ1-1, the V gene TRBV9; unclear D gene. The CDR3 totals 13 residues. Trimming shortened V by 3 bases and J by 5 bases, and 11 bases separated the two germline ends. Per germline, CDR1 SGDLS and CDR2 YYNGEE.

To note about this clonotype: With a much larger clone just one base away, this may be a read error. DNA of the CDR3: TGTGCCAGCTGTCTGATCTCTAGCGGGGGCTACAATGAGCAGTTCTTC. Protein sequence: CASCLISSGGYNEQFF. The chain uses TRBV27 and TRBJ2-1; 10 positions match TRBD2. This CDR3 is built from 16 residues. Germline CDR1 MNHEY, CDR2 SMNVEV (reference sequence). V lost 8 bases to trimming and J lost 3 bases; unmatched junction nucleotides: 10.

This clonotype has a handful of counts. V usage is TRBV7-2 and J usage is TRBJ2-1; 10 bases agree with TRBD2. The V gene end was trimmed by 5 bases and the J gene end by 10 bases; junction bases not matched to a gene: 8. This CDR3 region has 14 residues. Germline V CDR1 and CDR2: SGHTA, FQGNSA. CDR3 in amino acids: CASSPGLAPPEQFF. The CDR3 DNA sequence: TGTGCCAGCAGCCCGGGACTAGCGCCCCCCGAGCAGTTCTTC. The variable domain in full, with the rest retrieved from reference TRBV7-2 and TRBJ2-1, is GAGVSQSPSNKVTEKGKDVELRCDPISGHTALYWYRQSLGQGLEFLIYFQGNSAPDKSGLPSDRFSAERTGGSVSTLTIQRTQQEDSAVYLCASSPGLAPPEQFFGPGTRLTVL.

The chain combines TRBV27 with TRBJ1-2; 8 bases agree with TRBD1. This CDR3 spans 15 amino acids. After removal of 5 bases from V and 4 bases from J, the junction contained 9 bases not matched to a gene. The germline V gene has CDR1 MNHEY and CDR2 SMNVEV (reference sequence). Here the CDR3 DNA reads TGTGCCAGCAGTAGGACAGGGACTGGGAGCTATGGCTACACCTTC. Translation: CASSRTGTGSYGYTF.

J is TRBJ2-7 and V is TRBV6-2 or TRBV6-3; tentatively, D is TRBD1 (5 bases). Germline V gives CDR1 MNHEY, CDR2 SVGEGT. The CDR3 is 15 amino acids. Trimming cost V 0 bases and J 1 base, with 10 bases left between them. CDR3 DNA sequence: TGTGCCAGCAGTTACTCGGGCCGACAGTCCTACGAGCAGTACTTC. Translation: CASSYSGRQSYEQYF.

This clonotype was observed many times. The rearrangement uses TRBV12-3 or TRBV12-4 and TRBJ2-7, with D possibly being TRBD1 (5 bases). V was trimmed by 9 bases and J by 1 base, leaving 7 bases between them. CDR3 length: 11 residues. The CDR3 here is CASRQSYEQYF. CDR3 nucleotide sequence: TGTGCCAGTAGACAGTCCTACGAGCAGTACTTC.